One sample yielded the 29 T cell receptor beta chains listed below, sequenced in a study of T cells in Graves' hyperthyroidism and ophthalmopathy. Template material for amplifying TCR beta CDR3 regions consisted of RNA transcripts. The HTBI primer set drove a first-round RT-PCR of the TCR CDR3. Each CDR3 protein is one row after TCRdb ran MiXCR on the multiplex PCR reads. The table records around 690,000 distinct CDR3 sequences, roughly 17% of them present only once. The sample consisted of blood. Receptor source: a man in his fifties or sixties with Graves' hyperthyroidism.

Details on this clonotype: Sequence at one end of the junction differs from germline and may be a read error. This sequence joins TRBV5-1 and TRBJ2-5; D remains ambiguous. CDR3 length: 11 residues. Germline CDR1 reads SGHRS; CDR2 reads YFSETQ. Here the CDR3 DNA reads TGCGCCTGCAGCTTTGGAGAGACCCAGTACTTC. Amino acids: CACSFGETQYF.

This clonotype was counted many times. The chain employs TRBV28 and TRBJ2-7, with TRBD2 as a possible D gene (5 bases). CDR3 length equals 17 residues. V gave up 4 bases and J gave up 0 bases, with 19 bases separating them. Per the germline V gene, CDR1 is MDHEN and CDR2 is SYDVKM. CDR3 in DNA: TGTGCCAGCAGTTCCCAGATACTAGGCCTTCTCTCCTACGAGCAGTACTTC. As protein: CASSSQILGLLSYEQYF.

A note on this clonotype: This may be a read error, as it is one base from a much larger clone. The chain uses TRBV6-1 and TRBJ2-5, with 9 bases that match TRBD1. Germline V gene data show CDR1 as MNHNS and CDR2 as SASEGT. The trim removed 1 base at V and 4 bases at J, leaving 1 base unmatched. The CDR3 consists of 14 residues. CDR3: CASSEGTGVETQYF. In DNA, the CDR3 is TGTGCCAGCAGTGAAGGGACAGGGGTAGAGACCCAGTACTTC.

J is TRBJ2-1 and V is TRBV28, with 7 positions matching TRBD2. Germline values: CDR1 MDHEN, CDR2 SYDVKM. The CDR3 has 13 residues. The trim removed 3 bases at V and 8 bases at J, leaving 4 bases unmatched. The CDR3, as DNA: TGTGCCAGCAGTTTCTGGGGGGGGGATGAGCAGTTCTTC. Protein product: CASSFWGGDEQFF.

The chain links TRBV3-1 to TRBJ1-4; D might be TRBD1 (5 bases). Germline CDR1 LGHDT, CDR2 YNNKEL (reference sequence). This CDR3 comprises 15 residues. V lost 6 bases, J lost 5 bases, and 16 bases lay in between. CDR3: CASSPIDSLNEKLFF. The DNA for the CDR3 is TGTGCCAGCAGTCCTATTGACAGCCTGAATGAAAAACTGTTTTTT. The entire variable domain, with the rest obtained from reference TRBV3-1 and TRBJ1-4, is as follows: DTAVSQTPKYLVTQMGNDKSIKCEQNLGHDTMYWYKQDSKKFLKIMFSYNNKELIINETVPNRFSPKSPDKAHLNLHINSLELGDSAVYFCASSPIDSLNEKLFFGSGTQLSVL.

Ten or more counts support this clonotype. This chain connects TRBV7-8 to TRBJ2-3, with TRBD2 as a possible D gene (7 bases). The CDR3 is made up of 14 amino acids. Germline V gene lookup returns CDR1 SGHVS and CDR2 FQNEAQ. Deletions cut 1 base from V and 7 bases from J, with 12 bases between. This CDR3 reads CASSLVQGTNTQYF. The CDR3, as DNA: TGTGCCAGCAGCTTAGTGCAGGGGACTAATACGCAGTATTTT.

This clonotype was seen repeatedly, ten times or more. The genes are TRBV2 and TRBJ2-1, with TRBD2 matching over 8 bases. CDR1 SNHLY and CDR2 FYNNEI come from the germline V gene. The ends lost 2 bases at V and 4 bases at J; junction bases unmatched: 7. The CDR3 runs to 16 residues. The CDR3 DNA follows: TGTGCCAGCAGTGAAACGAGCGGGAGAAATTACAATGAGCAGTTCTTC. This translates into CASSETSGRNYNEQFF.

This chain connects TRBV19 to TRBJ2-4; TRBD2 matches at 10 bases. CDR3 length equals 19 residues. V was pared by 4 bases and J by 1 base, with 13 bases of the junction left unmatched. Germline values: CDR1 LNHDA, CDR2 SQIVND (reference sequence). CDR3 sequence (DNA): TGTGCCAGTAGTACCCCACTAGCGGGATCACCCCCTGCCAAAAACATTCAGTACTTC. Residues: CASSTPLAGSPPAKNIQYF.

This chain connects TRBV6-1 to TRBJ2-7; D remains unclear. Trimming shortened V by 7 bases and J by 5 bases, and 15 bases separated the two germline ends. In germline, CDR1 is MNHNS, CDR2 SASEGT. This CDR3 comprises 13 residues. As DNA, the CDR3 is TGTGCCAGCAAGAGCCAACAGATCAACGAGCAGTACTTC. It codes for CASKSQQINEQYF.

Note on this clonotype: Possible read error: a much larger clone is one base away. The chain couples TRBV7-9 to TRBJ2-7; TRBD2 aligns across 8 bases. CDR3 length equals 16 residues. Germline values: CDR1 SEHNR, CDR2 FQNEAQ (reference sequence). This CDR3 is CVSSLTFGTSLDEQYF. CDR3 in DNA: TGTGTCAGCAGCTTAACCTTCGGGACTAGTCTCGACGAGCAGTACTTC.

A remark on this clonotype: This may be a read error, as it is one base from a much larger clone. The chain uses TRBV6-1 and TRBJ1-1, with unresolved D. The germline V gene has CDR1 MNHNS and CDR2 SASEGT. The CDR3 covers 15 residues. Trimming removed 6 bases from V and 1 base from J, with 15 bases in between. CDR3 sequence: CASRGRYLGNTEAFF. The CDR3 DNA is TGTGCCAGCAGGGGAAGATATCTTGGGAACACTGAAGCTTTCTTT.

This clonotype was observed many times. This rearrangement joins TRBV28 to TRBJ2-4; D may match TRBD1 or TRBD2 (5 bases each). The length of the CDR3 is 15 residues. Germline V gene sequence: CDR1 MDHEN, CDR2 SYDVKM. V was cut by 9 bases and J by 0 bases, with 15 bases left in between. CDR3 amino acids: CASTGTALAKNIQYF. CDR3 in DNA: TGTGCCAGTACCGGGACCGCGCTAGCCAAAAACATTCAGTACTTC.

There are many counts of this clonotype. V is TRBV11-2 and J is TRBJ1-1, with no clear D. Germline lookup yields CDR1 SGHAT and CDR2 FQNNGV. Trimming removed 1 base from V and 10 bases from J, with 13 bases in between. The CDR3 length is 13 residues. The CDR3 loop is CASSLVVGKRAFF. CDR3 DNA: TGTGCCAGCAGCTTAGTGGTGGGCAAGAGAGCTTTCTTT.

This clonotype has a count of ten or more. The V gene is TRBV5-8, the J gene TRBJ2-5, with TRBD2 matching over 9 bases. CDR3 size: 18 residues. V was pared by 1 base and J by 2 bases, with 12 bases of the junction left unmatched. Germline assignment: CDR1 SGHTS and CDR2 YDEGEE. CDR3 in amino acids: CASSLWGFLAGLQETQYF. The CDR3 DNA reads as TGTGCCAGCAGCTTGTGGGGGTTCCTAGCGGGGCTACAAGAGACCCAGTACTTC.

This clonotype was found many times. V usage is TRBV30 and J usage is TRBJ1-2, with 7 positions matching TRBD1. The V gene end was trimmed by 6 bases and the J gene end by 7 bases; junction bases not matched to a gene: 8. The CDR3 covers 12 residues. From germline, CDR1 is GTSNPN and CDR2 SVGIG (reference sequence). The CDR3 region has the DNA TGTGCCTGCAACAGGGGCGGGAGTGGCTACACCTTC. This sequence encodes CACNRGGSGYTF. Complete variable domain (other parts from reference TRBV30 and TRBJ1-2): SQTIHQWPATLVQPVGSPLSLECTVEGTSNPNLYWYRQAAGRGLQLLFYSVGIGQISSEVPQNLSASRPQDRQFILSSKKLLLSDSGFYLCACNRGGSGYTFGSGTRLTVV.

The chain recombines TRBV7-9 with TRBJ1-1; D is undetermined. Trimming removed 4 bases from V and 5 bases from J, with 20 bases in between. This CDR3 comprises 16 residues. Germline assignment: CDR1 SEHNR and CDR2 FQNEAQ (reference sequence). The CDR3 DNA reads as TGTGCCAGCAGCTCCTATCGGACCGGAGAGGGTACTGAAGCTTTCTTT. It codes for CASSSYRTGEGTEAFF.

This clonotype has only a few counts. J is TRBJ2-7 and V is TRBV27, with TRBD1 matching over 7 bases. V lost 3 bases and J lost 3; bases outside the gene matches: 5. The CDR3 extends over 14 amino acids. Germline V gene sequence: CDR1 MNHEY, CDR2 SMNVEV (reference sequence). CDR3 sequence reads: CASSFQGVLYEQYF. DNA for the CDR3: TGTGCCAGCAGTTTTCAGGGGGTCCTCTACGAGCAGTACTTC.

There are many counts of this clonotype. The rearrangement joins TRBV20-1 to TRBJ2-1; D unresolved. Germline CDR1 DFQATT, CDR2 SNEGSKA (reference sequence). V was cut by 2 bases and J by 2 bases, with 13 bases left in between. There are 15 residues in the CDR3. The CDR3 is CSARRHNIPYNEQFF. CDR3 nucleotides: TGCAGTGCTAGAAGGCACAACATACCCTACAATGAGCAGTTCTTC.

In its sample, this clonotype was seen many times. The gene calls are TRBV3-1 and TRBJ2-7; D gene unclear. The CDR3 has 13 residues. CDR1 LGHDT and CDR2 YNNKEL come from the germline V gene (reference sequence). Trimming took off 0 bases at V and 6 bases at J, with 9 bases between the two ends. The CDR3 DNA is TGTGCCAGCAGCCAAGATGTGGCCTCCGAGCAGTACTTC. This translates into CASSQDVASEQYF.

This clonotype was seen repeatedly, ten times or more. This CDR3 reads CSAHPTSGRAVPDTQYF. DNA of the CDR3: TGCAGTGCTCACCCAACTAGCGGGAGGGCCGTCCCAGATACGCAGTATTTT. V and J are TRBV20-1 and TRBJ2-3; TRBD2 matches at 13 bases. The germline gives CDR1 DFQATT, CDR2 SNEGSKA (reference sequence). Trimming cost V 5 bases and J 4 bases; bases outside gene matches: 12. This CDR3 has 17 amino acids.

This clonotype was counted many times. The chain employs TRBV20-1 and TRBJ2-3, with 8 bases that match TRBD2. This CDR3 contains 15 residues. The germline CDR1 and CDR2 sequences are DFQATT and SNEGSKA (reference sequence). The V gene end was trimmed by 5 bases and the J gene end by 2 bases; junction bases not matched to a gene: 9. The CDR3 nucleotides read TGCAGTGCTGGGTCGGGGGGGGGAAACACAGATACGCAGTATTTT. It codes for CSAGSGGGNTDTQYF.

This clonotype occurred a few times. This chain joins TRBV10-1 and TRBJ2-1, with 14 bases lining up with TRBD2. Germline values: CDR1 WNHNN, CDR2 SYGVQD (reference sequence). The V and J ends lost 5 bases and 1 base, in that order; junction bases with no gene match: 7. The CDR3 totals 18 residues. Here the CDR3 reads CASSSGLAGEWSYNEQFF. The CDR3 DNA follows: TGCGCCAGCAGTTCGGGACTAGCGGGAGAGTGGTCCTACAATGAGCAGTTCTTC.

This clonotype was recorded at least ten times. J is TRBJ2-1 and V is TRBV2; 8 bases match TRBD1. CDR1 and CDR2 from the germline V gene are SNHLY and FYNNEI. With 3 bases clipped from V and 8 bases from J, the junction kept 9 bases outside the gene matches. This CDR3 comprises 15 residues. Here the CDR3 reads CASSEGGQGVDEQFF. As DNA, the CDR3 is TGTGCCAGCAGTGAGGGAGGACAGGGTGTCGATGAGCAGTTCTTC.

This clonotype has at least ten counts. The J gene is TRBJ1-2, the V gene TRBV5-1; D ambiguous. The V gene lost 0 bases and the J gene lost 6 bases, with 15 bases spanning the gap. The CDR3 consists of 15 residues. Germline CDR1 reads SGHRS; CDR2 reads YFSETQ. For the CDR3, the DNA is TGCGCCAGCAGCTTGGTGACGCCATCAGCCAATGGCTACACCTTC. It is translated as CASSLVTPSANGYTF.

This clonotype was seen more than once but under ten times. The V gene is TRBV13, the J gene TRBJ2-7; TRBD2 matches 9 bases. Trimming took 2 bases from V and 6 from J; bases not matched to a gene: 8. Germline V gives CDR1 PRHDT, CDR2 FYEKMQ (reference sequence). The CDR3 totals 15 residues. The CDR3 nucleotides read TGTGCCAGCAGCTTAACGGCTAGCGGGAATCGCGAGCAGTACTTC. Translated, it gives CASSLTASGNREQYF.

The chain joins TRBV24-1 to TRBJ2-7; TRBD1 matches at 10 bases. Germline V gene data show CDR1 as KGHDR and CDR2 as SFDVKD. This CDR3 spans 16 amino acids. Trimming removed 2 bases from V and 4 bases from J; junction bases left unmatched: 7. Here the CDR3 reads CATSDSPGQGRYEQYF. In nucleotides, the CDR3 is TGTGCCACCAGTGATTCTCCGGGACAGGGGAGGTACGAGCAGTACTTC.

Note on this clonotype: Just one base apart from a much larger clone, this may be a read error. The V and J genes are TRBV12-3 or TRBV12-4 and TRBJ1-2; perhaps TRBD1 as D (6 bases). The CDR3 runs to 12 residues. Trimming pared 4 bases from V and 9 bases from J, leaving 12 bases between. This chain's CDR3 is CASSSGGSCYTF. CDR3 DNA: TGTGCCAGCAGTTCGGGGGGCAGTTGCTACACCTTC.

A few counts support this clonotype. The chain carries TRBV10-2 and TRBJ2-1; 11 bases align to TRBD2. Germline CDR1 WSHSY, CDR2 SAAADI. There are 15 residues in the CDR3. The junction had 4 bases not matched to a gene; V was cut back by 6 bases and J by 3 bases. DNA for the CDR3: TGCGCCAGCAGGGGACTAGCGGTTTACTACAATGAGCAGTTCTTC. Its protein product is CASRGLAVYYNEQFF.

Ten or more counts support this clonotype. CDR3 DNA sequence: TGTGCCAGCAGTGAATTGTGGATCTCGGGAGGGGCTTTCTTT. It is translated as CASSELWISGGAFF. The V and J genes are TRBV2 and TRBJ1-1; D not certain. The ends were cut back, 2 bases at V and 11 bases at J, with 18 bases in the middle. Germline values: CDR1 SNHLY, CDR2 FYNNEI. The CDR3 consists of 14 residues.